This T cell receptor (beta chain) was sequenced for a study of identical twins. This clonotype was seen ten or more times. Its antigen is undetermined. The study's findings and limits: Out-of-frame alpha sequences that twins shared showed excess low generation probability.

Trimming took 6 bases from V and 9 from J, leaving 12 bases between them. This CDR3 region has 11 residues. In TCRdb, the 5' RACE reads were re-called with MiXCR into one record per CDR3 protein. The table has over 500,000 distinct CDR3 sequences, less than 25% seen once; the top ten hold approximately 0.95%. This sample was shared with a second study, whose subject was T cells expressing NK-cell markers. Turning to that study: Sequencing covered eight donors, seven HCMV-seropositive and one seronegative. For a handful of donors, these clonotypes were likewise the leading ones in the CD3+CD56-NKG2C+ fraction.

The receptor's source is a woman aged 18 to 35 in good health. Input material: CD4+ T cells sorted from blood. The rearrangement links TRBV12-3 or TRBV12-4 to TRBJ2-7; D is undetermined. CDR3 DNA: TGTGCCAGCAGCCTCTCTAGGGCGCAGTACTTC. Translation gives CASSLSRAQYF.